These T cell receptor beta chains were read from a single sample in a study of T cell changes during pregnancy in multiple sclerosis. Some clones are missing from TCRdb's copy, which holds only in-frame ones; the method was immunoSEQ multiplex PCR. The sample comprises approximately 88,000 clones, about 94% of which are singletons, and roughly 2.2% rests with the top ten. Sample: peripheral blood, taken in the third trimester of pregnancy. The origin of the receptors is a female donor with multiple sclerosis, enrolled in a pregnancy study. CDR3s leave out the opening cysteine and the closing phenylalanine or tryptophan.

V gene	CDR3 protein
TRBV5-6	ASSFPRDTDTQY
TRBV7-9	ASSLVEAGYT
TRBV6-4	ASSGPGRERAYEQY
TRBV28	ASSLPLYGYT
TRBV30	AWSGDRGSLKGELF
TRBV14	ASSHLGQGDPYEQY
TRBV6-5	ASRSAGDEQY
TRBV30	AWRQGGTEAF
TRBV5-1	ASRVANTEAF
TRBV28	ASSLGTGATDTQY